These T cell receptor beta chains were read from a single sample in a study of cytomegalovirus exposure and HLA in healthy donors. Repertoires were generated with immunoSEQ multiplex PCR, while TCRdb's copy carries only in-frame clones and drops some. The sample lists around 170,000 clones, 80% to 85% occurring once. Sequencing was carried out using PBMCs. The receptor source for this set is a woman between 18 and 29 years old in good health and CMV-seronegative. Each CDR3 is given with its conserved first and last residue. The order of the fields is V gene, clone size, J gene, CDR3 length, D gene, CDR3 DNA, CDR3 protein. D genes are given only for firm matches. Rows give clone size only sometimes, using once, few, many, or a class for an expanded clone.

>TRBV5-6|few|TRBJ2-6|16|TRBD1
TGTGCCAGCAGCTTGGGGCAGGGGGCTGGGGCCAACGTCCTGACTTTC
CASSLGQGAGANVLTF
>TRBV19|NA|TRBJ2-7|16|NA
TGTGCCAGTAGTATAGTGCCCGGACAGAGCCCCTACGAGCAGTACTTC
CASSIVPGQSPYEQYF
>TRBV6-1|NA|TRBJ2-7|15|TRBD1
TGTGCCAGCAGTGAAGCGCTGGGACAGTCCTACGAGCAGTACTTC
CASSEALGQSYEQYF
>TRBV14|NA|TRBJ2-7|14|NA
TGTGCCAGCAGCCCTGGGACTCCAACCTACGAGCAGTACTTC
CASSPGTPTYEQYF
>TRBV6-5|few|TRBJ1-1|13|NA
TGTGCCAGCAGTTCCACAGAGAACACTGAAGCTTTCTTT
CASSSTENTEAFF
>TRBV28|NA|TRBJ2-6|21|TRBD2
TGTGCCAGCAGAATACCGACTAGCGGGGGGGCTTCCATACCCGGGGCCAACGGCCTGACTTTC
CASRIPTSGGASIPGANGLTF
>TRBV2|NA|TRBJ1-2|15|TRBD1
TGTGCCAGCAGTGTGGACAGGGGGACTAACTATGGCTACACCTTC
CASSVDRGTNYGYTF
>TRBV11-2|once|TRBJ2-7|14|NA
TGTGCCACCACGGGACACCAAAACTCCTACGAGCAGTACTTC
CATTGHQNSYEQYF
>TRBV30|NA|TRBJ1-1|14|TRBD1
TGTGCCTGGAGTTGGGCCGGGACAGGGGCCGAAGCTTTCTTT
CAWSWAGTGAEAFF
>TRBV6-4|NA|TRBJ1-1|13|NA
TGTGCCAGCAGTGACGGCAGTGAGGCTGAAGCTTTCTTT
CASSDGSEAEAFF
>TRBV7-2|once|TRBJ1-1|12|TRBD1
TGTGCCAGCAGCTCCCGACAGGGGAGGGCTTTCTTT
CASSSRQGRAFF
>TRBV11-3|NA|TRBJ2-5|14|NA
TGTGCCAGCAGCCCCGGGACAATCCGGGAGACCCAGTACTTC
CASSPGTIRETQYF
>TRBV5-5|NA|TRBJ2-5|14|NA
TGTGCCAGCAGCTGGCGAACTAGTCCTTGGACCCAGTACTTC
CASSWRTSPWTQYF
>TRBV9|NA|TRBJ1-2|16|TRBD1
TGTGCCAGCAGCGTTACCGGGACAGGGGCTAAGGGGGGCTACACCTTC
CASSVTGTGAKGGYTF
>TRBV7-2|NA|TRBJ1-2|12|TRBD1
TGTGCCAGCAGCTCTCGACAGGGAATCCACACCTTC
CASSSRQGIHTF
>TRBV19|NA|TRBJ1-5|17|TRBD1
TGTGCCAGTAGTATAGTGACAGGGGGCTTGGGCAATCAGCCCCAGCATTTT
CASSIVTGGLGNQPQHF
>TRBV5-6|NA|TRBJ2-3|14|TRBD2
TGTGCCAGCAGCTTGGCACTCGGGGGGGATACGCAGTATTTT
CASSLALGGDTQYF
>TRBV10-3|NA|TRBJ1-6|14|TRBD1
TGTGCCATCAGTCCTACAGGGGGTAATTCACCCCTCCACTTT
CAISPTGGNSPLHF